Listed here is a single T cell receptor beta chain. Original processing methods: Estimation of nucleated cell counts was performed using reference gene primer amplification. Profiled with immunoSEQ multiplex PCR; TCRdb holds only in-frame clones, not every one. V and J calls and clone size are those listed in that table; D and trimming were worked out from the DNA. The sample consists of around 17,000 clones, 91% of them appearing once. This entry belongs to a study of blood T cell repertoires in COVID-19. Overall study context: T cells, B-cell-depleted T cells, or PBMCs provided the cDNA or gDNA that served as material.

The sequenced sample was peripheral blood. This TCR was sampled from a man in his sixties with active COVID-19.

The CDR3 DNA sequence: TGTGCCAGCAGTGACCGGGGGGCAGTCACCGGGGAGCTGTTTTTT. Amino acid sequence: CASSDRGAVTGELFF. This chain links TRBV2 with TRBJ2-2, with D possibly matching TRBD2 (7 bases). Germline CDR1 reads SNHLY; CDR2 reads FYNNEI. V lost 3 bases and J lost 4, with 12 bases in between. The CDR3 is 15 residues long.